This T cell receptor (beta chain) was observed in a study of control samples from healthy donors and cancer patients. Sequencing was performed with immunoSEQ multiplex PCR; in TCRdb, only in-frame clones are kept and a portion is missing. The sample lists some 76,000 clones; about 89% were seen once. CDR3 length: 14 amino acids. Deletions cut 5 bases from V and 1 base from J, with 10 bases between. Germline lookup yields CDR1 SGHTA and CDR2 FQGNSA. The sequenced sample was PBMCs. The chain carries TRBV7-2 and TRBJ2-3; D might be TRBD2 (5 bases). This clonotype originated in a woman in her forties or fifties with colorectal cancer. This chain's CDR3 is CASSALSGTDTQYF. In DNA, the CDR3 is TGTGCCAGCAGCGCACTTAGCGGCACAGATACGCAGTATTTT.